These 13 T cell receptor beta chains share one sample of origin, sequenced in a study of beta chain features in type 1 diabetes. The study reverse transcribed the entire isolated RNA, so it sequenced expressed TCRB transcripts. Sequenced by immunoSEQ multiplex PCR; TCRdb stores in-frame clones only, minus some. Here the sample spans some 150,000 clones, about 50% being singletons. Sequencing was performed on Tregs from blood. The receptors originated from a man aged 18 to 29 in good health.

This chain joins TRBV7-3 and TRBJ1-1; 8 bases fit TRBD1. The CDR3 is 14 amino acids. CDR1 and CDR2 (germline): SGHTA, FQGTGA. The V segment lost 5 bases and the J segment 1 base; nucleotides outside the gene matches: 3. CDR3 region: CASSLGTGNTEAFF. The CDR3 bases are TGTGCCAGCAGCCTAGGGACAGGGAACACTGAAGCTTTCTTT.

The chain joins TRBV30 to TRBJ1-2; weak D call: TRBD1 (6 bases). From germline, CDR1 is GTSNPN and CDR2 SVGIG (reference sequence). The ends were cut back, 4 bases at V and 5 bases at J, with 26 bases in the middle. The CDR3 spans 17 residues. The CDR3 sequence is CAWIGRGPDVGDYGYTF. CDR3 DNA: TGTGCCTGGATAGGCAGGGGCCCTGACGTGGGAGATTATGGCTACACCTTC. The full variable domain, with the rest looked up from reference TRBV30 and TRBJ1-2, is SQTIHQWPATLVQPVGSPLSLECTVEGTSNPNLYWYRQAAGRGLQLLFYSVGIGQISSEVPQNLSASRPQDRQFILSSKKLLLSDSGFYLCAWIGRGPDVGDYGYTFGSGTRLTVV.

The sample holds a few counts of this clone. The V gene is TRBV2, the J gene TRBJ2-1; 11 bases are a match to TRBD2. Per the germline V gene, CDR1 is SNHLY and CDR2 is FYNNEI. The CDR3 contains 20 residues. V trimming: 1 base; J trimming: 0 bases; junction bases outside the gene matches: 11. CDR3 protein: CASSEDGTSGEPSSYNEQFF. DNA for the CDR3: TGTGCCAGCAGTGAAGACGGGACTAGCGGTGAACCGAGCTCCTACAATGAGCAGTTCTTC.

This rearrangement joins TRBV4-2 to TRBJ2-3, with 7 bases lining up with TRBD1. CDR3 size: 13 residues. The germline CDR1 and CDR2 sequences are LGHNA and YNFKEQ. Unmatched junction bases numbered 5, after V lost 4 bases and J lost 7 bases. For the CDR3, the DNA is TGTGCCAGCAGCCGAGATAGGGGGCATACGCAGTATTTT. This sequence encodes CASSRDRGHTQYF.

CDR3 loop: CASSLQGLTEAFF. The CDR3 region has the DNA TGTGCCAGCAGCTTACAGGGTCTGACTGAAGCTTTCTTT. The V gene is TRBV11-1, the J gene TRBJ1-1; tentatively, D is TRBD1 (5 bases). Germline CDR1 SGHAT, CDR2 FQDESV (reference sequence). Trimming shortened V by 2 bases and J by 5 bases, and 9 bases separated the two germline ends. CDR3 length: 13 residues.

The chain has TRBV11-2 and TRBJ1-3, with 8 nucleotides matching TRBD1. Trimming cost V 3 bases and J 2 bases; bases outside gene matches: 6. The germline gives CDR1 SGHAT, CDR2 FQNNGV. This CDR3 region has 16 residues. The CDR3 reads CASSFRDRRPGNTIYF. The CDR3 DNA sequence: TGTGCCAGCAGCTTCCGGGACAGGAGACCTGGAAACACCATATATTTT.

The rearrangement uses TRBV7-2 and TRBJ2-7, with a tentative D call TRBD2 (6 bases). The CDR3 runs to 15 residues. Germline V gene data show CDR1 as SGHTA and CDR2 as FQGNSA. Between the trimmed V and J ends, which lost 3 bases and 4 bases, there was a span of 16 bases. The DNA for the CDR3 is TGTGCCAGCAGCTTTGCGGGACGGGGAGAATACGAGCAGTACTTC. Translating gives CASSFAGRGEYEQYF.

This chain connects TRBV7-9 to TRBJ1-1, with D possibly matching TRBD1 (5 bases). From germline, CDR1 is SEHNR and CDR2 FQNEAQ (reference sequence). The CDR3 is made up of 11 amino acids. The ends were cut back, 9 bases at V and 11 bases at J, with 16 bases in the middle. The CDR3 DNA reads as TGTGCCAGTAGGCGGGGGGGAAGTGCTTTCTTT. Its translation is CASRRGGSAFF.

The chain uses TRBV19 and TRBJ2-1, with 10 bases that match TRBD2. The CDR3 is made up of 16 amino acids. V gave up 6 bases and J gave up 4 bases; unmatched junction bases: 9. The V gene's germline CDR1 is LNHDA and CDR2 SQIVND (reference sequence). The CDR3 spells CASSWRGTSAYNEQFF. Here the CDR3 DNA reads TGTGCCAGTAGCTGGAGGGGGACTAGCGCGTACAATGAGCAGTTCTTC.

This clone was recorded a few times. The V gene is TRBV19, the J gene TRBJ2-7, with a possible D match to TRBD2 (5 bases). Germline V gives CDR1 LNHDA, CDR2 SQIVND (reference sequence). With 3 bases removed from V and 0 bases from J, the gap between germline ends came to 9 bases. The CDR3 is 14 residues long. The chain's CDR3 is CASSIRAGSYEQYF. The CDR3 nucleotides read TGTGCCAGTAGTATCCGGGCGGGCTCCTACGAGCAGTACTTC.

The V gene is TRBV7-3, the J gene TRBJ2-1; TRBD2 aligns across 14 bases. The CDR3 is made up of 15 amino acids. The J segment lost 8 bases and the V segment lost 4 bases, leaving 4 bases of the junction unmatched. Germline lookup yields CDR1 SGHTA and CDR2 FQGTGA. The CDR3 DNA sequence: TGTGCCAGCAGCTATGGGACTAGCGGGAGCTATGAGCAGTTCTTC. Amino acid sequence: CASSYGTSGSYEQFF.

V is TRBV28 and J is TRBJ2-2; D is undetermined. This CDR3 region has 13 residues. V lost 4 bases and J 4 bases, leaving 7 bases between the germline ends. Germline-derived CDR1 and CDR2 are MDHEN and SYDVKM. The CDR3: CASSSVVTGELFF. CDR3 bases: TGTGCCAGCAGTTCGGTTGTCACCGGGGAGCTGTTTTTT. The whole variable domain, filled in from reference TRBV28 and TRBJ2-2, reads DVKVTQSSRYLVKRTGEKVFLECVQDMDHENMFWYRQDPGLGLRLIYFSYDVKMKEKGDIPEGYSVSREKKERFSLILESASTNQTSMYLCASSSVVTGELFFGEGSRLTVL.

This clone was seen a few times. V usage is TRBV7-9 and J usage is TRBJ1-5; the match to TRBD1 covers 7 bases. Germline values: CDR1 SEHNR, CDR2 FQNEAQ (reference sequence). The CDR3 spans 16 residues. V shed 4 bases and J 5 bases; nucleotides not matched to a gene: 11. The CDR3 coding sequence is TGTGCCAGCAGCTCCTCGGGACAGAAGGCATATCAGCCCCAGCATTTT. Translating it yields CASSSSGQKAYQPQHF.